Listed below are T cell receptor beta chains from one sample, sequenced in a study of cytomegalovirus exposure and HLA in healthy donors. Only in-frame clones appear in the TCRdb table, and some are missing; sequencing was by immunoSEQ multiplex PCR. The data show roughly 240,000 clones, with about 83% seen just once and 2.6% held by the top ten. The sequencing input was PBMCs. The receptors stem from a man aged 18 to 30 in good health and CMV-seronegative. CDR3s include the opening cysteine and the closing phenylalanine or tryptophan. The D gene is left open where the match is weak.

>TRBV6-5|TRBD1|TRBJ1-2
TGTGCCAGCAGCAAAGACAGGGCCTATGGCTACACCTTC
CASSKDRAYGYTF
>TRBV2|NA|TRBJ1-1
TGTGCCAGCCGGGGCACTGAAGCTTTCTTT
CASRGTEAFF
>TRBV10-3|TRBD2|TRBJ2-5
TGTGCCATCAGTGCGGGGACTAGAGAGACCCAGTACTTC
CAISAGTRETQYF
>TRBV9|TRBD1|TRBJ1-5
TGTGCCAGCAGCGGGGGGACAGGGGTCATGCCCCAGCATTTT
CASSGGTGVMPQHF
>TRBV5-1|TRBD2|TRBJ2-5
TGCGCCAGCAGCCCACGACTAGCATCGCAAGAGACCCAGTACTTC
CASSPRLASQETQYF
>TRBV11-2|TRBD2|TRBJ2-5
TGTGCCAGCAGCTGGACTAGTGTTGGAGAGACCCAGTACTTC
CASSWTSVGETQYF
>TRBV4-3|NA|TRBJ1-1
TGCGCCAGCAGCCAACCCATGGCAGTCAACACTGAAGCTTTCTTT
CASSQPMAVNTEAFF
>TRBV11-2|TRBD1|TRBJ2-1
TGTGCCAGCAGCTTAGTACCCTGGGACAGGGGTATGTTCTTC
CASSLVPWDRGMFF
>TRBV9|TRBD1|TRBJ1-5
TGTGCCAGCAGCGGGACAGGGGCCTATCAGCCCCAGCATTTT
CASSGTGAYQPQHF
>TRBV30|NA|TRBJ1-5
TGTGCCTGGAGTCAGGGGATCAATCAGCCCCAGCATTTT
CAWSQGINQPQHF
>TRBV14|TRBD1|TRBJ2-7
TGTGCCAGCAGCCAACAGAGGGGACAGGGGTCCTACGAGCAGTACTTC
CASSQQRGQGSYEQYF
>TRBV11-2|NA|TRBJ2-3
TGTGCCAGCAGCTCAGCCGGGACTTGGAGCACAGATACGCAGTATTTT
CASSSAGTWSTDTQYF
>TRBV4-3|TRBD1|TRBJ1-6
TGCGCCAGCAGCCAAGATCAGGTCGACAGGGGACTCTATAATTCACCCCTCCACTTT
CASSQDQVDRGLYNSPLHF
>TRBV6-5|NA|TRBJ2-2
TGTGCCAGCAGTACAAACAGGGCCCCCGGGGAGCTGTTTTTT
CASSTNRAPGELFF
>TRBV28|NA|TRBJ1-3
TGTGCCTCTCACCCTAGGGGAGGCTCTGGAAACACCATATATTTT
CASHPRGGSGNTIYF
>TRBV11-2|NA|TRBJ1-1
TGTGCCAGCAGCTTTCAGGGAAACACTGAAGCTTTCTTT
CASSFQGNTEAFF
>TRBV7-2|NA|TRBJ2-3
TGTGCCAGCAGCTTCCTTAGGGGAGATACGCAGTATTTT
CASSFLRGDTQYF